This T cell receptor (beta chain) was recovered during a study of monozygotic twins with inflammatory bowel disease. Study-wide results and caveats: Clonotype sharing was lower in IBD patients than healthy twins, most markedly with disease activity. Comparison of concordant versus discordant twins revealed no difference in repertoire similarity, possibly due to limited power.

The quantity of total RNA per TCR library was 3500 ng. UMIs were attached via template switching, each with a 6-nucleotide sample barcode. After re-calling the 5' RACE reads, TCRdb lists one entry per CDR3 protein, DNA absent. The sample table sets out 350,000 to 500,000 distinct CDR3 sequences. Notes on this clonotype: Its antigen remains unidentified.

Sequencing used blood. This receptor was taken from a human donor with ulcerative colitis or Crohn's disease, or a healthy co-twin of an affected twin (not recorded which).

The CDR3 spells CASSFVAGAQHEQFF. The chain joins TRBV7-9 to TRBJ2-1; TCRdb reports TRBD1, a call that lacks DNA to check it against. The CDR3 has 15 residues. The germline gives CDR1 SEHNR, CDR2 FQNEAQ (reference sequence).